A single sample gave rise to the 10 T cell receptor beta chains below, sequenced in a study of CD8 T cells in Susac syndrome. Roughly 0.45 to 1 ug RNA was reverse transcribed with random hexamers. TCRdb recomputed calls from the immunoSEQ multiplex PCR reads with MiXCR, one row per CDR3 protein. In the table there are 150,000 to 160,000 distinct CDR3 sequences, about 95% of which are singletons. Sequenced: CD8+ T cells from PBMCs. Receptor source: a human donor with multiple sclerosis.

J is TRBJ1-2 and V is TRBV7-9; TRBD1 might be the D (5 bases). The CDR3 length is 14 residues. The germline V gene encodes CDR1 SEHNR and CDR2 FQNEAQ (reference sequence). Between the trimmed V and J ends, which lost 4 bases and 4 bases, there was a span of 13 bases. CDR3 DNA: TGTGCCAGCAGCTACCTCAGGGTCGGCTATGGCTACACCTTC. Its translation is CASSYLRVGYGYTF.

This clonotype was counted once. The V call is TRBV19, the J call TRBJ2-7; D uncertain. V lost 1 base, J lost 7 bases, and 5 bases lay in between. Germline CDR1 and CDR2: LNHDA and SQIVND (reference sequence). This CDR3 has 11 amino acids. The CDR3 reads CASSIGQEQYF. The CDR3 DNA is TGTGCCAGTAGTATAGGGCAGGAGCAGTACTTC.

The chain links TRBV20-1 to TRBJ2-3, with D hard to call. V lost 3 bases, J lost 2 bases, and 3 bases lay in between. From germline, CDR1 is DFQATT and CDR2 SNEGSKA (reference sequence). This CDR3 has 11 amino acids. The CDR3 protein is CSARYTDTQYF. Here the CDR3 DNA reads TGCAGTGCTAGGTACACAGATACGCAGTATTTT.

Of note for this clonotype: Germline and junction disagree at one end, which may indicate a read error. V usage is TRBV6-5 and J usage is TRBJ1-1; TRBD1 matches 9 bases. CDR3 length equals 14 residues. Germline assignment: CDR1 MNHEY and CDR2 SVGAGI. CDR3 loop: CASNYRGLNTEAFF. The CDR3 bases are TGTGCCAGCAATTACAGGGGGCTGAACACTGAAGCTTTCTTT.

V usage is TRBV4-2 and J usage is TRBJ2-3; 7 bases agree with TRBD2. The CDR3 length is 17 residues. V trimming: 1 base; J trimming: 0 bases; junction bases outside the gene matches: 7. Germline CDR1 LGHNA, CDR2 YNFKEQ. The CDR3 coding sequence is TGTGCCAGCAGCCAAGTTGGCGGGGGTGCTAGCACAGATACGCAGTATTTT. Translation gives CASSQVGGGASTDTQYF.

The J gene is TRBJ1-4, the V gene TRBV29-1; D unresolved. The CDR3 has 11 amino acids. CDR1 is SQVTM, CDR2 ANQGSEA, per germline. Deletions cut 4 bases from V and 6 bases from J, with 6 bases between. The CDR3 spells CSVAADEKLFF. In nucleotides, the CDR3 is TGCAGCGTTGCTGCGGATGAAAAACTGTTTTTT.

The V call is TRBV29-1, the J call TRBJ2-1; D could derive from TRBD1 or TRBD2 (5 bases each). Germline CDR1 reads SQVTM; CDR2 reads ANQGSEA. This CDR3 comprises 15 residues. Deletions cut 1 base from V and 6 bases from J, with 16 bases between. The CDR3 sequence is CSVEGGPRGANEQFF. CDR3 DNA sequence: TGCAGCGTTGAAGGCGGGCCCAGAGGGGCCAATGAGCAGTTCTTC.

The J gene is TRBJ2-3, the V gene TRBV12-3 or TRBV12-4; D unclear. With 6 bases removed from V and 5 bases from J, the gap between germline ends came to 9 bases. The CDR3 runs to 12 residues. The CDR3 bases are TGTGCCAGCAGCACTAATGAAGATACGCAGTATTTT. Translated, it gives CASSTNEDTQYF.

The CDR3 protein is CASSLLLAAYNEQFF. CDR3 bases: TGTGCCAGCAGTTTATTGCTAGCCGCCTACAATGAGCAGTTCTTC. The chain has TRBV12-3 or TRBV12-4 and TRBJ2-1, with D tentatively TRBD2 (5 bases). V dropped 2 bases and J dropped 2 bases, with 10 bases sitting between them. CDR3 size: 15 residues.

This chain uses TRBV30 with TRBJ1-2; no definite D call. CDR3 size: 13 residues. V lost 0 bases to trimming and J lost 8 bases, with 13 bases between them. Germline assignment: CDR1 GTSNPN and CDR2 SVGIG (reference sequence). The CDR3 spells CAWSVYTLEGYTF. In nucleotides, the CDR3 is TGTGCCTGGAGTGTATACACACTGGAGGGCTACACCTTC.